Each of the 28 T cell receptor beta chains below was sequenced from the same sample in a study of early T cells in non-severe SARS-CoV-2 infection. TCRdb reprocessed the 5' RACE reads via MiXCR and lists one record per CDR3 protein. The table lists fewer than 55,000 distinct CDR3 sequences, around 6.1% of them singletons. The source was whole blood, collected at baseline. The receptors were sampled from an adult who was a healthcare worker with PCR-confirmed SARS-CoV-2 infection or an uninfected control (not recorded which).

A few counts support this clonotype. The chain employs TRBV28 and TRBJ1-1; D remains unclear. The CDR3 spans 15 residues. Trimming removed 2 bases at V and 3 bases at J, with 13 bases between. The V gene's germline CDR1 is MDHEN and CDR2 SYDVKM. CDR3 loop: CASSLGPQDYTEAFF. CDR3 nucleotide sequence: TGTGCCAGCAGTTTAGGGCCTCAGGATTACACTGAAGCTTTCTTT.

The sample holds many counts of this clonotype. V gene TRBV20-1 combines with J gene TRBJ2-7; either TRBD1 or TRBD2 may supply D (7 bases each). The V and J ends lost 0 bases and 6 bases respectively, with 15 bases between them. This CDR3 has 14 amino acids. Germline V CDR1 and CDR2: DFQATT, SNEGSKA (reference sequence). The CDR3: CSAREAGGVSEQYF. CDR3 coding DNA: TGCAGTGCTAGAGAGGCAGGGGGGGTTAGCGAGCAGTACTTC.

This clonotype has ten or more counts. A read error may produce the germline difference seen at one junction end. J is TRBJ2-1 and V is TRBV6-1; D gene unclear. The CDR3 is 14 amino acids. Per the germline V gene, CDR1 is MNHNS and CDR2 is SASEGT. The CDR3 bases are TGTGCCAGCAGTGAGGGTCCTTCCTCCAATGAGCAGTTCTTC. It codes for CASSEGPSSNEQFF.

This clonotype was detected a few times. The chain has TRBV6-2 or TRBV6-3 and TRBJ1-1; no clear D. The V gene lost 5 bases and the J gene lost 1 base, with 17 bases spanning the gap. Germline values: CDR1 MNHEY, CDR2 SVGEGT. The CDR3 is made up of 16 amino acids. The CDR3 DNA is TGTGCCAGCAGTCTTTCCTTCGGACTCAAGAACACTGAAGCTTTCTTT. Translation: CASSLSFGLKNTEAFF.

This clonotype was seen ten or more times. The V and J genes are TRBV7-6 and TRBJ2-3; 10 positions agree with TRBD1. The CDR3 covers 15 residues. Per the germline V gene, CDR1 is SGHVS and CDR2 is FNYEAQ. The junction had 7 bases not matched to a gene; V was cut back by 8 bases and J by 2 bases. CDR3 DNA: TGTGCCAGCTCCGGGACAGGGGCCACCACAGATACGCAGTATTTT. This gives the protein CASSGTGATTDTQYF.

This clonotype has a count of ten or more. The chain's CDR3 is CASSLFGTINEQFF. CDR3 coding DNA: TGTGCCAGCAGTTTATTCGGTACGATAAATGAGCAGTTCTTC. The chain employs TRBV28 and TRBJ2-1; no clear D. The CDR3 is made up of 14 amino acids. V was trimmed by 1 base and J by 7 bases, leaving 11 bases between them. Germline CDR1 MDHEN, CDR2 SYDVKM.

The gene calls are TRBV28 and TRBJ1-5; no clear D. The length of the CDR3 is 12 residues. From germline, CDR1 is MDHEN and CDR2 SYDVKM. The ends were cut back, 1 base at V and 5 bases at J, with 3 bases in the middle. The chain's CDR3 is CASSLFHQPQHF. In nucleotides, the CDR3 is TGTGCCAGCAGTTTATTTCATCAGCCCCAGCATTTT.

This clonotype was recorded a few times. The chain recombines TRBV7-2 with TRBJ2-7, with 10 bases matching TRBD1. The germline gives CDR1 SGHTA, CDR2 FQGNSA. Trimming at V came to 4 bases and at J to 3 bases, leaving 6 bases not matched to a gene. The length of the CDR3 is 15 residues. CDR3 amino acids: CASSSAGQGIYEQYF. CDR3 nucleotides: TGTGCCAGCAGCTCGGCGGGACAGGGGATCTACGAGCAGTACTTC.

This clonotype was counted ten times or more. The CDR3 DNA reads as TGTGCCAGCAGCGAAACAGGGAAACAAGAGACCCAGTACTTC. Translation: CASSETGKQETQYF. The V and J genes are TRBV12-3 or TRBV12-4 and TRBJ2-5; the D gene is possibly TRBD1 (6 bases). This CDR3 is 14 amino acids long. The V and J ends lost 6 bases and 2 bases respectively, with 13 bases between them.

There are a few counts of this clonotype. The chain combines TRBV12-2 with TRBJ2-3; the table's D call, TRBD2, was not checked against the DNA. TRBV12-2 is tagged as a pseudogene. The CDR3 runs 17 residues. Written as DNA, the CDR3 is TGTGCAAGTCGCTTAGTAGAGAGCGGGAGGTTCCCAGATACGCAGTATTTT. Encoded protein: CASRLVESGRFPDTQYF.

This chain joins TRBV4-1 and TRBJ2-7; D not resolved. The V gene lost 4 bases and the J gene lost 0 bases, with 7 bases spanning the gap. This CDR3 comprises 13 residues. Germline values: CDR1 MGHRA, CDR2 YSYEKL. This CDR3 reads CASSPGPSYEQYF. CDR3 nucleotide sequence: TGCGCCAGCAGCCCTGGCCCCTCCTACGAGCAGTACTTC.

This clonotype was recorded many times. The chain links TRBV14 to TRBJ1-2; D remains ambiguous. The CDR3 consists of 15 residues. Germline values: CDR1 SGHDN, CDR2 FVKESK. Between the trimmed V and J ends, which lost 0 bases and 7 bases, there was a span of 15 bases. CDR3 DNA: TGTGCCAGCAGCCAAGATGGTGGCAGGTTGTCTGGCTACACCTTC. Its translation: CASSQDGGRLSGYTF.

This clonotype occurred many times. The CDR3, as DNA: TGTGCCAGCAGCTTGGGGGAGGATAGCAATCAGCCCCAGCATTTT. Encoded protein: CASSLGEDSNQPQHF. This chain connects TRBV5-8 to TRBJ1-5; no clear D gene. The V and J ends lost 0 bases and 0 bases respectively, with 7 bases between them. This CDR3 has 15 residues. The germline V gene encodes CDR1 SGHTS and CDR2 YDEGEE.

The chain is built from TRBV6-5 and TRBJ1-5, with D maybe TRBD1 (6 bases). V lost 0 bases and J lost 4, with 16 bases in between. This CDR3 is 17 amino acids long. Germline assignment: CDR1 MNHEY and CDR2 SVGAGI. The CDR3, as DNA: TGTGCCAGCAGTTACTCGGCGGCTACAGGGCGAAATCAGCCCCAGCATTTT. Residues: CASSYSAATGRNQPQHF.

This clonotype was observed many times. This chain connects TRBV20-1 to TRBJ2-5, with D possibly being TRBD2 (6 bases). The CDR3 is 15 amino acids. The germline V gene encodes CDR1 DFQATT and CDR2 SNEGSKA (reference sequence). Between the trimmed V and J ends, which lost 0 bases and 2 bases, there was a span of 13 bases. The CDR3 region is CSARDSGVPQETQYF. Written as DNA, the CDR3 is TGCAGTGCTAGAGATTCGGGGGTCCCACAAGAGACCCAGTACTTC.

The CDR3 spells CASSPGTSGHQETQYF. DNA for the CDR3: TGTGCCAGCAGCCCCGGGACTAGCGGGCACCAAGAGACCCAGTACTTC. The V and J genes are TRBV11-3 and TRBJ2-5, with 12 bases that match TRBD2. This CDR3 contains 16 residues. Per germline, CDR1 SGHNT and CDR2 YENEEA. V lost 5 bases to trimming and J lost 0 bases; unmatched junction nucleotides: 4.

This clonotype has ten or more counts. The CDR3 is CASSLAGVEPYNEQFF. CDR3 sequence (DNA): TGTGCCAGCAGCTTAGCGGGAGTAGAACCCTACAATGAGCAGTTCTTC. This chain uses TRBV7-9 with TRBJ2-1, with D tentatively TRBD2 (5 bases). Germline CDR1 is SEHNR and CDR2 is FQNEAQ (reference sequence). Trimming stripped 0 bases from V and 2 bases from J, with 11 bases between. The CDR3 runs to 16 residues.

The chain employs TRBV12-3 or TRBV12-4 and TRBJ2-1; D is unclear. V lost 8 bases and J lost 9, with 11 bases in between. This CDR3 is 11 amino acids long. In DNA, the CDR3 is TGTGCCAGCCTTGTGGTCAGTGAGCAGTTCTTC. Protein: CASLVVSEQFF.

This clonotype was observed many times. At one end the junction does not follow the germline gene, possibly because of a read error. The chain couples TRBV7-7 to TRBJ2-7; the D call may be TRBD1 or TRBD2 (5 bases each). This CDR3 contains 12 residues. The germline CDR1 and CDR2 sequences are SSHAT and FNYEAQ (reference sequence). As DNA, the CDR3 is TGTGCTAGCAGCCAGGCTGGGGGCGAGCAGTACTTC. Its protein product is CASSQAGGEQYF.

In its sample, this clonotype was seen many times. The chain carries TRBV25-1 and TRBJ2-2, with 7 bases identical to TRBD1. Germline CDR1 reads MGHDK; CDR2 reads SYGVNS. After removal of 5 bases from V and 3 bases from J, the junction contained 3 bases not matched to a gene. This CDR3 is 14 amino acids long. The CDR3 region is CASSRDRDTGELFF. CDR3 in DNA: TGTGCCAGCAGTCGGGACAGAGACACCGGGGAGCTGTTTTTT.

This clonotype was found a few times. V is TRBV5-4 and J is TRBJ2-3, with TRBD2 matching 9 bases. V shed 4 bases, J shed 2 bases, and the junction held 8 bases outside the gene matches. This CDR3 comprises 16 residues. Germline loops: CDR1 SGHNT, CDR2 YYREEE (reference sequence). The DNA of the CDR3 is TGTGCCAGCAGCGGCTTGGGACTAGCTAACACAGATACGCAGTATTTT. This gives the protein CASSGLGLANTDTQYF.

This clonotype was observed many times. The chain employs TRBV20-1 and TRBJ2-7, with D possibly being TRBD1 or TRBD2 (5 bases each). The CDR3 loop spans 12 amino acids. Germline-derived CDR1 and CDR2 are DFQATT and SNEGSKA (reference sequence). Trimming took 2 bases from V and 5 from J, leaving 10 bases between them. The chain's CDR3 is CSARRGTDEQYF. The CDR3 DNA sequence: TGCAGTGCTAGACGAGGGACGGACGAGCAGTACTTC.

This clonotype was recorded many times. This chain connects TRBV7-2 to TRBJ1-6, with D possibly being TRBD1 (6 bases). The CDR3 has 15 residues. Germline CDR1 reads SGHTA; CDR2 reads FQGNSA. Trimming took 5 bases from V and 7 from J, leaving 15 bases between them. CDR3 sequence: CASSIQTGRNSPLHF. The DNA for the CDR3 is TGTGCCAGCAGCATCCAGACAGGACGGAATTCACCCCTCCACTTT.

This clonotype was seen only a few times. Here the CDR3 reads CASRAPAGREYEQFF. CDR3 nucleotides: TGTGCCAGTAGAGCCCCAGCGGGGAGGGAGTATGAGCAGTTCTTC. The V gene is TRBV19, the J gene TRBJ2-1; 7 bases are a match to TRBD2. The CDR3 is 15 amino acids. After removal of 6 bases from V and 8 bases from J, the junction contained 13 bases not matched to a gene. Germline lookup yields CDR1 LNHDA and CDR2 SQIVND (reference sequence).

The chain has TRBV7-2 and TRBJ2-7; no clear D gene. V was clipped by 1 base and J by 2 bases, with 9 bases between them. The CDR3 runs 14 residues. CDR1 is SGHTA and CDR2 is FQGNSA in the germline V gene. The CDR3 reads CASSLVGGTYEQYF. CDR3 nucleotides: TGTGCCAGCAGCTTAGTCGGCGGTACCTACGAGCAGTACTTC. Based on the CDR3 plus reference TRBV7-2 and TRBJ2-7, the full variable domain is GAGVSQSPSNKVTEKGKDVELRCDPISGHTALYWYRQSLGQGLEFLIYFQGNSAPDKSGLPSDRFSAERTGGSVSTLTIQRTQQEDSAVYLCASSLVGGTYEQYFGPGTRLTVT.

Only a few counts were recorded for this clonotype. The J gene is TRBJ2-2, the V gene TRBV7-3, with D perhaps assigned TRBD1 or TRBD2 (5 bases each). Germline V gene sequence: CDR1 SGHTA, CDR2 FQGTGA. The CDR3 covers 15 residues. V was shortened by 3 bases and J by 6 bases, with 14 bases between the two germline ends. Here the CDR3 DNA reads TGTGCCAGCAGCTTCTCGGGACCCGGCTCCGGGGAGCTGTTTTTT. Its protein product is CASSFSGPGSGELFF.

This clonotype was detected ten times or more. The chain has TRBV29-1 and TRBJ2-2, with D hard to call. With 8 bases removed from V and 3 bases from J, the gap between germline ends came to 10 bases. Germline CDR1 reads SQVTM; CDR2 reads ANQGSEA. This CDR3 has 12 residues. This CDR3 is CSTRSDTGELFF. CDR3 DNA sequence: TGCAGCACTCGGTCGGACACCGGGGAGCTGTTTTTT.

V and J are TRBV3-1 and TRBJ2-2; possible D gene TRBD2, 6 bases. The CDR3 length is 12 residues. Between the trimmed V and J ends, which lost 6 bases and 7 bases, there was a span of 9 bases. The germline V gene encodes CDR1 LGHDT and CDR2 YNNKEL (reference sequence). In DNA form, the CDR3 reads TGTGCCAGCAGAGGAGGGATCGGGGAGCTGTTTTTT. Its protein is CASRGGIGELFF.